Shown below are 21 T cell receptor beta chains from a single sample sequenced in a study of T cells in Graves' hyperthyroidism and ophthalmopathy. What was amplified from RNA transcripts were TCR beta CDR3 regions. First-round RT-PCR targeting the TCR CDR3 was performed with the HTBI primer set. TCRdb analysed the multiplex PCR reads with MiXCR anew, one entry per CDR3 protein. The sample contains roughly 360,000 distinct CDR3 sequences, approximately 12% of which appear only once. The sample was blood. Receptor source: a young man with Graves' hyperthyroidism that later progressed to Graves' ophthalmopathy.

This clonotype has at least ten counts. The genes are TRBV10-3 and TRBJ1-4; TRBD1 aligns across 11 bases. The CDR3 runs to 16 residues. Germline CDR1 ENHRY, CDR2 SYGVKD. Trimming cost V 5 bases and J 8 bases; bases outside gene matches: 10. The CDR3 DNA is TGTGCCATCAGTCCAACCGGACAGGGGGCAAAGGAAAAACTGTTTTTT. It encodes CAISPTGQGAKEKLFF.

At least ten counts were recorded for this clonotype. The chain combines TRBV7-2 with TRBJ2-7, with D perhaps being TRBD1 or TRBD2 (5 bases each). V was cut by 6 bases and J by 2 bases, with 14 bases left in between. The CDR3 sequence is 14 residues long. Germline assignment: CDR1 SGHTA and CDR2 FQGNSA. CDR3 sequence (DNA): TGTGCCAGCAGGGGCTCCGGGACCCCCTACGAGCAGTACTTC. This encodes CASRGSGTPYEQYF.

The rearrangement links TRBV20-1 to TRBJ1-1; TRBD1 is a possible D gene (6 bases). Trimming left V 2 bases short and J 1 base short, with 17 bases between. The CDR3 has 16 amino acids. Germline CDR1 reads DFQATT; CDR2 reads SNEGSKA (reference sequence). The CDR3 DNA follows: TGCAGTGCTAGACCGGGCGGGAGGGGGTCGAACACTGAAGCTTTCTTT. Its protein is CSARPGGRGSNTEAFF.

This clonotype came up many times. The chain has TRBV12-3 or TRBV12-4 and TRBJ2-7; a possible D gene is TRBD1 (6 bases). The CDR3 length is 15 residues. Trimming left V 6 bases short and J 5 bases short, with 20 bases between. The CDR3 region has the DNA TGTGCCAGCAGCCAGACAGGTCGGGTCTTCGACGAGCAGTACTTC. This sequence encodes CASSQTGRVFDEQYF.

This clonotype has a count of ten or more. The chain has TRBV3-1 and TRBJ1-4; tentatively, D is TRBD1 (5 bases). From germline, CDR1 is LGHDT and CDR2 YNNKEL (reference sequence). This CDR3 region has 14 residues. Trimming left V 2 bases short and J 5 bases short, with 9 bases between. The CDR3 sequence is CASSQTGVNEKLFF. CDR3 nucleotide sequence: TGTGCCAGCAGCCAAACAGGAGTGAATGAAAAACTGTTTTTT.

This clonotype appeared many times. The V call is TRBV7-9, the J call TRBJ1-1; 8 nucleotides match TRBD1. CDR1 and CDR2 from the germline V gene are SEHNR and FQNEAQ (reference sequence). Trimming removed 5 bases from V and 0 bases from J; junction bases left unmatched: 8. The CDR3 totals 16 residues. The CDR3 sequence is CASSPGQGPLNTEAFF. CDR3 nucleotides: TGTGCCAGCAGCCCAGGACAGGGTCCTTTGAACACTGAAGCTTTCTTT.

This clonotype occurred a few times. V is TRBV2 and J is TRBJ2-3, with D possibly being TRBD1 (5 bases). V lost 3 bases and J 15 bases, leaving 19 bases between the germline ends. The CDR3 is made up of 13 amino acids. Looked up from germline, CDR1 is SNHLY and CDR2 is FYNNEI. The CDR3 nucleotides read TGTGCCAGCAGTGACCAGGGTTTTGGAGTGAAATATTTT. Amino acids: CASSDQGFGVKYF. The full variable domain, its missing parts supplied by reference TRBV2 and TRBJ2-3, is EPEVTQTPSHQVTQMGQEVILRCVPISNHLYFYWYRQILGQKVEFLVSFYNNEISEKSEIFDDQFSVERPDGSNFTLKIRSTKLEDSAMYFCASSDQGFGVKYFGPGTRLTVL.

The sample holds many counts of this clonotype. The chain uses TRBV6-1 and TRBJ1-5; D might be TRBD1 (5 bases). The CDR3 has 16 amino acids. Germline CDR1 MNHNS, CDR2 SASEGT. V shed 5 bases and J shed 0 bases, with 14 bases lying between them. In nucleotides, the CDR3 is TGTGCCAGCAGTAAACCAAAGGGGCATAGCAATCAGCCCCAGCATTTT. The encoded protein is CASSKPKGHSNQPQHF.

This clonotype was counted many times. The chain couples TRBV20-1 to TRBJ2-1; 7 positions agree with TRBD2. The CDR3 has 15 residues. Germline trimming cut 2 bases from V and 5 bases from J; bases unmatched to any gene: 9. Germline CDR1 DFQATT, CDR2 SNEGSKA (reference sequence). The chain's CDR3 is CSARTGTSDHNEQFF. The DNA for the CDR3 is TGCAGTGCTAGAACTGGAACTAGCGACCACAATGAGCAGTTCTTC.

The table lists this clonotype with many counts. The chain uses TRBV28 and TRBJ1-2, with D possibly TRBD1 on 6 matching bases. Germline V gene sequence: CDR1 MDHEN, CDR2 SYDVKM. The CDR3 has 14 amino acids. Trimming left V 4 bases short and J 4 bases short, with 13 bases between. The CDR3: CASSSPTGTYGYTF. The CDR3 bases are TGTGCCAGCAGTTCCCCGACAGGTACCTATGGCTACACCTTC.

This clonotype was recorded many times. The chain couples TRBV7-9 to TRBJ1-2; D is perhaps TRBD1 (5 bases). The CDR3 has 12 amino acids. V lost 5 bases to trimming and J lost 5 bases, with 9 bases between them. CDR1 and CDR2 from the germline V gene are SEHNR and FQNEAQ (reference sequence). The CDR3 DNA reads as TGTGCCAGCAGCAAGGACACTTATGGCTACACCTTC. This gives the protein CASSKDTYGYTF.

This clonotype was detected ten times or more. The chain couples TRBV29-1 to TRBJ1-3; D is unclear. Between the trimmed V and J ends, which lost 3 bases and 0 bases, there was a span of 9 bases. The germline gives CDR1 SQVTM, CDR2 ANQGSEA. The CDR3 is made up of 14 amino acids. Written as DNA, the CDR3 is TGCAGCGTTGATACAGCGGGCTCTGGAAACACCATATATTTT. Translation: CSVDTAGSGNTIYF.

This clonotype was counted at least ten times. CDR3 loop: CASSEGVSTGELFF. The CDR3 nucleotides are TGTGCCAGCAGTGAGGGGGTTTCCACCGGGGAGCTGTTTTTT. V is TRBV2 and J is TRBJ2-2, with D perhaps assigned TRBD1 or TRBD2 (5 bases each). The CDR3 has 14 amino acids. Germline CDR1 and CDR2: SNHLY and FYNNEI. The V and J ends lost 3 bases and 4 bases respectively, with 9 bases between them. Drawing the rest from reference TRBV2 and TRBJ2-2, the complete variable domain is EPEVTQTPSHQVTQMGQEVILRCVPISNHLYFYWYRQILGQKVEFLVSFYNNEISEKSEIFDDQFSVERPDGSNFTLKIRSTKLEDSAMYFCASSEGVSTGELFFGEGSRLTVL.

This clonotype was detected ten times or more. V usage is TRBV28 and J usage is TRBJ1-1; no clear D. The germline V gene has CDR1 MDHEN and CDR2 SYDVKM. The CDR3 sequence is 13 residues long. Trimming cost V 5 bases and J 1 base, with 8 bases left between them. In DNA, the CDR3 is TGTGCCAGCAGTCCCCGGCCGAACACTGAAGCTTTCTTT. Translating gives CASSPRPNTEAFF.

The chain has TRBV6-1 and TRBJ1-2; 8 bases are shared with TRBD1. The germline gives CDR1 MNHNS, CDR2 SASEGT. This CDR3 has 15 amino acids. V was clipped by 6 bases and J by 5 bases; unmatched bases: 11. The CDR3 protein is CASRASGQGHYGYTF. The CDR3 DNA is TGTGCCAGCAGAGCGAGCGGACAGGGACATTATGGCTACACCTTC.

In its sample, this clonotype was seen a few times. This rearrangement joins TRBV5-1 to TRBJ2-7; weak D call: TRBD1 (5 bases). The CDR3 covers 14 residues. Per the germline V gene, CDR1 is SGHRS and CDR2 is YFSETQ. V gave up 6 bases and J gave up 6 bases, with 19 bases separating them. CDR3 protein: CASKDVAGSVEQYF. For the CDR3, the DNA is TGCGCCAGCAAGGATGTGGCAGGGTCTGTCGAGCAGTACTTC.

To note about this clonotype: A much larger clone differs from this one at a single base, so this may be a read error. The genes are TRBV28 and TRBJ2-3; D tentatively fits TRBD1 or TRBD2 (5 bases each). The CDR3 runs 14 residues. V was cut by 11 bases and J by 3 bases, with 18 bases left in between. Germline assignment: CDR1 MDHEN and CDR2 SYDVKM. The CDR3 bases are TGTGCCTCGGGGCGGCTATCAAGAACAGATACGCAGTATTTT. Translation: CASGRLSRTDTQYF.

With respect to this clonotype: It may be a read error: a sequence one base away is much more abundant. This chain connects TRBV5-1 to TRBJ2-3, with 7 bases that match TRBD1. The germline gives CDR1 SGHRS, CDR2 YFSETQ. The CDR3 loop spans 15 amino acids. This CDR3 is CASSPKGQSTDTQDF. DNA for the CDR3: TGCGCCAGCAGCCCTAAGGGACAGTCCACAGATACGCAGGATTTT.

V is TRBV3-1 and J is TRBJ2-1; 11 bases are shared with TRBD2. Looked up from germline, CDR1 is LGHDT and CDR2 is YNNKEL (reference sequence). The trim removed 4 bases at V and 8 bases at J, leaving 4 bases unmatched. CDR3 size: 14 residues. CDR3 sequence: CASSPTSGEHEQFF. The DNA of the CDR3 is TGTGCCAGCAGCCCGACTAGCGGGGAGCATGAGCAGTTCTTC.

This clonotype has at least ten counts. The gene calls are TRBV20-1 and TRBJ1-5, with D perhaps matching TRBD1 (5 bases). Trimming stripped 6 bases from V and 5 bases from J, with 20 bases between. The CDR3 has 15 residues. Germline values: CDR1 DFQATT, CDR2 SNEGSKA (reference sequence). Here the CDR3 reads CSATRRWGKDQPQHF. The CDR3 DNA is TGCAGTGCAACCCGACGCTGGGGGAAGGATCAGCCCCAGCATTTT.

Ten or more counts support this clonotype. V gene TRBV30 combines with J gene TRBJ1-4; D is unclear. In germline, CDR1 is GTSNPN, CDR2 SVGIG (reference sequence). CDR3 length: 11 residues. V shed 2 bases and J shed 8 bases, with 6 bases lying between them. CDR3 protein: CAWSWQEKLFF. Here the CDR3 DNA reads TGTGCCTGGAGTTGGCAGGAAAAACTGTTTTTT.